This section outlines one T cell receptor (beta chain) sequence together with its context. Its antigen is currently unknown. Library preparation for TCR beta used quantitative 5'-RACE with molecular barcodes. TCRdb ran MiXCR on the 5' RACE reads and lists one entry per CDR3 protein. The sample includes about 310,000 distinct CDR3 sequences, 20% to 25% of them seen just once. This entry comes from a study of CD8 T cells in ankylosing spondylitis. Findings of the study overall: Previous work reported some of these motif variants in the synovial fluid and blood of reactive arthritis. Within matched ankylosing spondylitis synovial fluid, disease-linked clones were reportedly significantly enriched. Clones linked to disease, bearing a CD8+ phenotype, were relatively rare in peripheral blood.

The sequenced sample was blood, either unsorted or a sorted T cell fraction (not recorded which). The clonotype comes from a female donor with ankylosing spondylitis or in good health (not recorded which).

CDR3: CSARDMAGGPFRVFF. The CDR3 DNA follows: TGCAGTGCTAGAGATATGGCGGGAGGGCCGTTTAGGGTGTTCTTC. This rearrangement joins TRBV20-1 to TRBJ2-1; 9 bases are shared with TRBD2. V lost 0 bases, J lost 15 bases, and 15 bases stayed unmatched. Germline V gene sequence: CDR1 DFQATT, CDR2 SNEGSKA (reference sequence). CDR3 length: 15 residues.